The 13 T cell receptor beta chains below were found in one sample sequenced in a study of glioma-infiltrating T cells after dendritic cell vaccination. Generated by immunoSEQ multiplex PCR, the TCRdb table keeps only in-frame clones and is missing some. Of about 50,000 clones in the sample, over 75% are singletons; the top ten hold roughly 10%. The time point here: after dendritic cell vaccination, including at tumor progression/relapse. The sample consisted of blood, taken after dendritic cell vaccination. Receptors were obtained from a human donor with glioblastoma.

The chain has TRBV7-8 and TRBJ2-7, with TRBD1 identical over 10 bases. V lost 5 bases, J lost 4 bases, and 8 bases stayed unmatched. Germline V gene lookup returns CDR1 SGHVS and CDR2 FQNEAQ. This CDR3 has 15 amino acids. CDR3 nucleotides: TGTGCCAGCAGCACCTCCGGGACAGGGGTATACGAGCAGTACTTC. Residues: CASSTSGTGVYEQYF.

The V and J genes are TRBV7-2 and TRBJ1-2, with TRBD1 identical over 8 bases. The germline gives CDR1 SGHTA, CDR2 FQGNSA. Trimming at V came to 2 bases and at J to 6 bases, leaving 5 bases not matched to a gene. The CDR3 totals 14 residues. The CDR3 protein is CASSLTPGGHGYTF. CDR3 sequence (DNA): TGTGCCAGCAGCTTAACCCCAGGGGGCCATGGCTACACCTTC.

This clone was seen more than once but under ten times. The chain combines TRBV6-5 with TRBJ2-7, with TRBD1 as a possible D gene (6 bases). Germline CDR1 reads MNHEY; CDR2 reads SVGAGI. This CDR3 is 14 amino acids long. V lost 2 bases and J 1 base, leaving 9 bases between the germline ends. In DNA form, the CDR3 reads TGTGCCAGCAGTTACCGTGGACAGTCCTACGAGCAGTACTTC. This translates into CASSYRGQSYEQYF.

The gene calls are TRBV27 and TRBJ1-6; D gene unclear. V was pared by 3 bases and J by 9 bases, with 6 bases between. There are 12 residues in the CDR3. Per the germline V gene, CDR1 is MNHEY and CDR2 is SMNVEV (reference sequence). CDR3 sequence reads: CASSFQFSPLHF. CDR3 in DNA: TGTGCCAGCAGTTTCCAGTTTTCACCCCTCCACTTT.

In regard to this clone: Other DNA sequences from this sample encode an identical CDR3 as well. The chain recombines TRBV29-1 with TRBJ2-5, with D possibly being TRBD1 (6 bases). This CDR3 has 14 amino acids. With 4 bases removed from V and 1 base from J, the gap between germline ends came to 13 bases. Germline-derived CDR1 and CDR2 are SQVTM and ANQGSEA. CDR3 DNA sequence: TGCAGCGTTGGACCCGACAGGACCCAAGAGACCCAGTACTTC. Translation gives CSVGPDRTQETQYF.

Comments on this clone: The junction and the germline gene differ at one end; a read error may be behind it. This chain connects TRBV7-7 to TRBJ2-5; TRBD2 matches at 12 bases. The CDR3 is 20 amino acids. CDR1 is SSHAT and CDR2 is FNYEAQ in the germline V gene (reference sequence). CDR3 loop: CASSLPPRLTSGGVQETQYF. CDR3 coding DNA: TGTGCTAGCAGCTTACCCCCCCGGTTGACTAGCGGGGGTGTTCAAGAGACCCAGTACTTC. The full variable domain, in which reference TRBV7-7 and TRBJ2-5 provide the parts outside the CDR3, is GAGVSQSPRYKVTKRGQDVTLRCDPISSHATLYWYQQALGQGPEFLTYFNYEAQPDKSGLPSDRFSAERPEGSISTLTIQRTEQRDSAMYRCASSLPPRLTSGGVQETQYFGPGTRLLVL.

The chain combines TRBV28 with TRBJ1-2, with D perhaps matching TRBD1 (5 bases). This CDR3 region has 11 residues. Germline V gene lookup returns CDR1 MDHEN and CDR2 SYDVKM. Between the trimmed V and J ends, which lost 7 bases and 8 bases, there was a span of 11 bases. This CDR3 reads CASNQGQGYTF. DNA for the CDR3: TGTGCCAGCAACCAGGGTCAAGGCTACACCTTC.

The chain couples TRBV5-3 to TRBJ2-7; TRBD1 matches at 7 bases. TRBV5-3 carries the ORF label, with uncertain function. The CDR3 extends over 14 amino acids. Germline trimming cut 4 bases from V and 2 bases from J; bases unmatched to any gene: 6. CDR3: CARSLRTGTYEQYF. DNA for the CDR3: TGTGCCAGAAGCCTAAGGACAGGAACCTACGAGCAGTACTTC.

This chain uses TRBV7-9 with TRBJ1-1, with a weak D call TRBD1 (5 bases). Trimming removed 4 bases at V and 2 bases at J, with 11 bases between. Per the germline V gene, CDR1 is SEHNR and CDR2 is FQNEAQ (reference sequence). The CDR3 totals 14 residues. The CDR3 reads CASSSPTANTEAFF. CDR3 bases: TGTGCCAGCAGCTCCCCGACAGCCAACACTGAAGCTTTCTTT.

V usage is TRBV7-2 and J usage is TRBJ2-6; TRBD1 agrees at 8 bases. Looked up from germline, CDR1 is SGHTA and CDR2 is FQGNSA. The CDR3 contains 19 residues. V lost 4 bases to trimming and J lost 1 base; unmatched junction nucleotides: 12. The CDR3 DNA follows: TGTGCCAGCAGCTGGGACAGGCGGGGAACCACTTCTGGGGCCAACGTCCTGACTTTC. Its protein is CASSWDRRGTTSGANVLTF.

This clone came up once. This rearrangement joins TRBV5-6 to TRBJ1-4; D not resolved. V was pared by 0 bases and J by 2 bases, with 5 bases between. The germline gives CDR1 SGHDT, CDR2 YYEEEE. The CDR3 has 14 residues. CDR3 loop: CASSLAGTNEKLFF. CDR3 sequence (DNA): TGTGCCAGCAGCTTGGCGGGGACTAATGAAAAACTGTTTTTT.

The chain recombines TRBV7-2 with TRBJ2-4; 16 positions match TRBD2. V lost 5 bases to trimming and J lost 5 bases; unmatched junction nucleotides: 3. The CDR3 is made up of 16 amino acids. CDR1 is SGHTA and CDR2 is FQGNSA in the germline V gene. This CDR3 reads CASSMGLAGGENIQYF. Here the CDR3 DNA reads TGTGCCAGCAGCATGGGACTAGCGGGGGGGGAAAACATTCAGTACTTC.

This chain uses TRBV4-3 with TRBJ1-2; D possibly corresponds to TRBD1 (6 bases). Trimming took off 0 bases at V and 5 bases at J, with 7 bases between the two ends. This CDR3 region has 13 residues. Per the germline V gene, CDR1 is LGHNA and CDR2 is YSLEER. The CDR3 DNA reads TGCGCCAGCAGCCAAGAGAGGGGGTATGGCTACACCTTC. Its translation is CASSQERGYGYTF.